Sequencing of this T cell receptor (beta chain) was carried out in a study of cytomegalovirus exposure and HLA in healthy donors. Points from the study as a whole: There were several of the most significant clusters that appeared linked to common viral pathogens in a later analysis. Apparent HLA restriction characterized most CMV-associated TCR beta chains in a later analysis. Most likely, a cluster of highly shared sequence variants arose as a sequencing artifact.

Germline values: CDR1 SGHAT, CDR2 FQNNGV. V was pared by 1 base and J by 4 bases, with 12 bases of the junction left unmatched. CDR3 length: 17 amino acids. The primer mix had 60 Vbeta and 13 Jbeta primers. The data were produced by immunoSEQ multiplex PCR, yet TCRdb's version contains in-frame clones alone and is incomplete. The data contain tens of thousands of clones, over 60% of them singletons. A word on this clone: No antigen is known for it.

This sequence originates from a man between 25 and 39 years old in good health and CMV-seronegative. Source material: PBMCs. V usage is TRBV11-2 and J usage is TRBJ2-7; 8 bases align to TRBD2. The CDR3 DNA is TGTGCCAGCAGCTTAGTTTCTGTCGGGAGGGGTTTGTACGAGCAGTACTTC. Translating it yields CASSLVSVGRGLYEQYF. The full variable domain, completed using reference TRBV11-2 and TRBJ2-7, is EAGVAQSPRYKIIEKRQSVAFWCNPISGHATLYWYQQILGQGPKLLIQFQNNGVVDDSQLPKDRFSAERLKGVDSTLKIQPAKLEDSAVYLCASSLVSVGRGLYEQYFGPGTRLTVT.